What follows is one T cell receptor beta chain and its context. Its antigen is currently not known. The record has no base qualities; no much larger clone is one base away. Whole blood was collected in K2EDTA tubes by collaborating institutions according to the institutions' own protocols. Collaborator samples were shipped for TCRbeta analysis as frozen whole blood, isolated PBMCs, or DNA extracted from either sample type. The data originate from a study of blood T cell repertoires in COVID-19 (dated by TCRdb to the early 2020s). About the full investigation: Samples covering the acute and convalescent phases of COVID-19 were provided by collaborators in the United States, Italy and Spain. The repertoires were made available in a free public database intended to serve as a resource for research on the immune response to SARS-CoV-2. The prospective study material was composed of cDNA or gDNA derived from T cells, B-cell-depleted T cells, or PBMCs. Where available, HLA class I and class II types were obtained from metadata supplied by the sample provider rather than from assay-based typing. Samples were obtained from the ongoing ImmuneRACE study (first 160 participants) and from 1,254 subjects provided by 6 global collaborators. A de-identified subject ID, COVID-19 status, age in years and sex were almost always included in the sample metadata. Deeply sampled blood TCRbeta repertoires from subjects exposed to, actively infected with, or recovered from COVID-19 were included in the dataset. The paper as a whole reports these results and caveats: The amount of clinical and demographic metadata varied by source and participant and was provided uncurated.

TCRbeta CDR3 regions were amplified from genomic DNA using the immunoSEQ Assay, a bias-controlled multiplex PCR. As for the original processing: The number of nucleated cells in each sample was estimated from the amplification of reference gene primers within the assay. To quantify the absolute abundance of each unique TCRbeta CDR3 rearrangement, sequence reads were collapsed and filtered. Productive Simpson clonality was computed per sample as the square root of Simpson's diversity index over productive rearrangements. TCRdb took over this immuneACCESS table, retaining in-frame rearrangements with V and J assigned. Such tables are incomplete; in checked studies, under half of the missing clones stem from an unresolved V gene, and the remainder is unexplained. That table gives V, J and clone size, and the DNA gave D and trimming. Counted in this sample were 160,000 or so clones; 75% to 90% of them appeared once. The ten most abundant clones make up roughly 0.58% of the sample.

Sample: peripheral blood. This sequence was found in a man aged 55 to 70 with acute or convalescent COVID-19.

At the DNA level, the sequence is TGTGCCAGCAGCACCGGGACAGGGTACAACGAGCAGTACTTC. The resulting protein is CASSTGTGYNEQYF. Here the chain combines TRBV6-2 or TRBV6-3 and TRBJ2-7, and 9 junctional nucleotides match TRBD1. The germline V end is reduced by 6 bases and the J end by 5 bases; junction bases left unmatched: 8. The germline V gene gives CDR1 as MNHEY and CDR2 as SVGEGT. Measured from the cysteine to the phenylalanine, the CDR3 is 14 residues long. The entry retains the CDR3 DNA only, 42 bases that are in frame from base 1.